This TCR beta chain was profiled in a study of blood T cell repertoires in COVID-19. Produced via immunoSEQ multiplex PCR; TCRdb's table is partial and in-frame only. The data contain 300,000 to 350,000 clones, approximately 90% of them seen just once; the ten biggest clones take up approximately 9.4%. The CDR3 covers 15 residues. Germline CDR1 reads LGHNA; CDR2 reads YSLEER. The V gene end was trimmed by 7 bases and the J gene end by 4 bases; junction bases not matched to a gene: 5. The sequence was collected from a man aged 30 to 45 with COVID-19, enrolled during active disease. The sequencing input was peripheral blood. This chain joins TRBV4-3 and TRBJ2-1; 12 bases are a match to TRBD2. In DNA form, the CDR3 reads TGCGCCAGCAAGGAGGGACTAGCGGGTTACAATGAGCAGTTCTTC. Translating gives CASKEGLAGYNEQFF.